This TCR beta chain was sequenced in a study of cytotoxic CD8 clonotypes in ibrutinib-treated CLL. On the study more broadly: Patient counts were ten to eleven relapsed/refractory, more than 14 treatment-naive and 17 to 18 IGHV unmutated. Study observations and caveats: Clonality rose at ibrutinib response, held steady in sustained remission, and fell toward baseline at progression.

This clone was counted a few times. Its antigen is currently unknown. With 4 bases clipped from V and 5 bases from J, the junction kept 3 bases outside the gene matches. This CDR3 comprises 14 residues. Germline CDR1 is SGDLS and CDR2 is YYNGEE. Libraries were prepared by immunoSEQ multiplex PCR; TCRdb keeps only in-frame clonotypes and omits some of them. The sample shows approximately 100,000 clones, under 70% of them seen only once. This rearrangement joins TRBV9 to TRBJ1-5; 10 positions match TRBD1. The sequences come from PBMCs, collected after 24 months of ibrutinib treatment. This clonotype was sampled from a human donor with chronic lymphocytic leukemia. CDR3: CASSPDRGDQPQHF. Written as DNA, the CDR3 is TGTGCCAGCAGCCCGGACAGGGGGGATCAGCCCCAGCATTTT. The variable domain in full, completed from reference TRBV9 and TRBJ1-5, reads DSGVTQTPKHLITATGQRVTLRCSPRSGDLSVYWYQQSLDQGLQFLIQYYNGEERAKGNILERFSAQQFPDLHSELNLSSLELGDSALYFCASSPDRGDQPQHFGDGTRLSIL.